This paragraph covers one T cell receptor (beta chain) sequence. No cognate antigen has been identified for it. No clone much larger than this one lies a single base away; base qualities are absent. These data are taken from a study of persistence of HIV-infected CD4 T cells (dated by TCRdb to the early 2020s). Background on the whole study: Suppressive ART had been received by participants for a median of around eight years. Peripheral blood samples of up to roughly 200 mL were obtained at multiple time points, with the exception of two participants, for whom leukapheresis was performed at a single time point. The clonality of all cells in each sorted population was assessed by TCRbeta sequencing, whereas the clonality of infected cells was assessed by proviral sequencing. Cross-participant TCR cluster analysis included 8 participants for CMV and more than five participants for Gag. CMV- and HIV-1 Gag-responding CD4+ T cells were isolated from ART-treated individuals so that antigen-driven clonal expansion of HIV-1-infected cells could be examined. Overall study results and their limits: TCRbeta richness in CMV- and Gag-responding cells was significantly lower than in anti-CD3/anti-CD28-responding cells; CMV-responding cells had higher oligoclonality than CD3/CD28-stimulated and Gag-responding cells. Only a small number of individuals took part in the study, and the range of antigens tested was limited. Within the same sorted populations, TCR oligoclonality correlated with proviral oligoclonality. Bulk TCR analyses could not be restricted to the rare CMV-responding cells that actually carried HIV-1 proviruses. Antigen-responding cells were enriched for degenerate expanded CDR3beta sequences, which suggests convergent selection of CD4+ responses to CMV and Gag.

The treatment or condition label here, explained by the study, means: suppressive antiretroviral therapy. A pool of overlapping HIV-1 Gag 15-mer peptides was used at roughly 0.95 ug per peptide per mL for cell stimulation. CD4+ T cells that responded were sorted based on upregulation of both CD40 ligand and CD69. Participants were HIV-1-infected adults who started suppressive ART during chronic infection. For at least 4 years, the participants' plasma HIV-1 RNA had been undetectable, below 50 copies/mL. To be included, participants needed a CD4+ T cell count above 400 cells/uL and a positive CMV serology. Before stimulation, PBMCs were isolated using density centrifugation and depleted of CD8+ T cells. For less than 20 hours, the CD8-depleted PBMCs were stimulated with anti-CD28/CD49d costimulation, a CD40-blocking antibody, and enfuvirtide to prevent new infections. Sorting was done on either a Beckman Coulter MoFlo Legacy or an XDP sorter, and propidium iodide was used to exclude dead cells. Genomic DNA was extracted with the QIAamp DNA Mini Kit for samples above one million cells, otherwise with the Quick-DNA Microprep Kit.

TCRbeta repertoires were sequenced from genomic DNA with the immunoSEQ hsTCRB assay version 4 in survey mode. Genomic DNA was diluted to 8.5 to 10 ng/uL, and up to roughly 1 ug per sample was used for TCRbeta sequencing. The paper's processing steps were these. ImmunoSeq Analyzer 3.0 was used for analysis of TCRbeta data, and diversity was computed on productive nucleotide rearrangements. Using the Immunarch R package, the improved Chao index served to estimate lower-bound TCR diversity and the Gini coefficient served to estimate clonality. Different nucleotide rearrangements encoding the same CDR3beta amino acid sequence were treated as distinct clonotypes. Differential abundance analysis identified TCRbeta sequences significantly enriched in antigen-responding cells relative to anti-CD3/anti-CD28-activated cells. GLIPH2 grouped TCRs by predicted peptide-MHC specificity, both within each participant and across combined participant data sets. TCRdb obtained this table from immuneACCESS and retained in-frame rearrangements with V and J assigned. These tables miss some clones; where compared with another copy, unresolved V genes account for less than half of the shortfall, and the remainder is unexplained. V and J calls and clone size come straight from that table; D and trimming were deduced from the DNA. The sample has around 26,000 clones on record, approximately 74% of them singletons. Around 2% of the sample rests with the top ten.

Reading from cysteine to phenylalanine, the CDR3 counts 16 amino acids. Solely the CDR3 DNA is kept, with 48 bases framed from the first base. The germline V gene sets CDR1 to SGHRS and CDR2 to YFSETQ. The trim is 0 bases for V and 2 bases for J, with a gap of 9 bases between the germline ends. The origin of this receptor is an adult man with HIV who was CMV-seropositive. The material was CD4+ T cells sorted from PBMCs after roughly 20-hour stimulation, obtained from a patient who received antiretroviral therapy. The cell subset or site label corresponds to: CD40L+CD69+ CD4 T cells responding to HIV-1 Gag peptides. Recombination joined TRBV5-1 with TRBJ2-6; D gene: possibly TRBD2, on 5 matching bases. The CDR3 here reads CASSLGLRAGANVLTF. The DNA sequence follows: TGCGCCAGCAGCTTGGGACTAAGGGCTGGGGCCAACGTCCTGACTTTC.